The 17 T cell receptor beta chains in this list originate from one sample, sequenced in a study of blood T cells in healthy people across ages. For the second PCR, which ran for about 6 to 11 cycles, a sample-barcoded 5' primer and a J-beta primer mix were used. TCRdb processed the 5' RACE reads anew with MiXCR; each CDR3 protein has one entry. Seen here are 550,000 to 600,000 distinct CDR3 sequences, roughly a quarter observed once, and the top ten hold less than 20%. Specimen: blood. All receptors come from a woman aged 70-85 years in good health.

The chain carries TRBV11-1 and TRBJ1-2, with unresolved D. The CDR3 extends over 17 amino acids. Germline V gene lookup returns CDR1 SGHAT and CDR2 FQDESV (reference sequence). Trimming left V 6 bases short and J 2 bases short, with 22 bases between. The CDR3 sequence: CASSLKRSSMPNYGYTF. The CDR3 nucleotides read TGTGCCAGCAGTTTGAAAAGGTCCAGCATGCCGAACTATGGCTACACCTTC.

This clonotype occurred a few times. The chain recombines TRBV10-3 with TRBJ2-4; TRBD2 agrees at 8 bases. Germline CDR1 and CDR2: ENHRY and SYGVKD. This CDR3 has 15 amino acids. V lost 3 bases and J lost 4; bases outside the gene matches: 5. This chain's CDR3 is CAISDSERGKNIQYF. CDR3 sequence (DNA): TGTGCCATCAGTGACTCAGAGCGGGGGAAAAACATTCAGTACTTC.

This clonotype was recorded a few times. The chain couples TRBV7-9 to TRBJ2-4, with a weak D call TRBD1 (5 bases). CDR3 length: 13 amino acids. Deletions cut 6 bases from V and 5 bases from J, with 11 bases between. From germline, CDR1 is SEHNR and CDR2 FQNEAQ (reference sequence). CDR3: CASRPDSENIQYF. The CDR3 nucleotides are TGTGCCAGCAGGCCCGACAGTGAAAACATTCAGTACTTC.

The chain is built from TRBV6-5 and TRBJ2-1, with a tentative D call TRBD2 (5 bases). Trimming pared 2 bases from V and 7 bases from J, leaving 15 bases between. CDR3 length: 15 amino acids. Germline V gene sequence: CDR1 MNHEY, CDR2 SVGAGI. CDR3 bases: TGTGCCAGCAGTTACAATAGCCTAGCTGGGAATGAGCAGTTCTTC. Protein sequence: CASSYNSLAGNEQFF.

This clonotype was observed a handful of times. This sequence joins TRBV5-1 and TRBJ1-1; unclear D gene. V was trimmed by 4 bases and J by 0 bases, leaving 10 bases between them. CDR1 is SGHRS, CDR2 YFSETQ, per germline. CDR3 length: 14 amino acids. As DNA, the CDR3 is TGCGCCAGCAGCGAGACACGCTTGAACACTGAAGCTTTCTTT. Its translation is CASSETRLNTEAFF. The variable domain in full, completed from reference TRBV5-1 and TRBJ1-1, reads KAGVTQTPRYLIKTRGQQVTLSCSPISGHRSVSWYQQTPGQGLQFLFEYFSETQRNKGNFPGRFSGRQFSNSRSEMNVSTLELGDSALYLCASSETRLNTEAFFGQGTRLTVV.

Details on this clonotype: This may be a read error, as it is one base from a much larger clone. The chain joins TRBV2 to TRBJ2-5; D is possibly TRBD2 (5 bases). This CDR3 spans 13 amino acids. CDR1 is SNHLY and CDR2 is FYNNEI in the germline V gene. The CDR3 nucleotides read TGTCCCAGCGGCGGACTGGCGCCCGAGACCCAGTACTTC. The encoded protein is CPSGGLAPETQYF. The full variable domain, completed using reference TRBV2 and TRBJ2-5, is EPEVTQTPSHQVTQMGQEVILRCVPISNHLYFYWYRQILGQKVEFLVSFYNNEISEKSEIFDDQFSVERPDGSNFTLKIRSTKLEDSAMYFCPSGGLAPETQYFGPGTRLLVL.

This clonotype has just a few counts. The chain's CDR3 is CASSYVGTRASPLHF. CDR3 coding DNA: TGTGCCAGCAGTTATGTTGGGACAAGGGCTTCACCCCTCCACTTT. This chain connects TRBV6-2 or TRBV6-3 to TRBJ1-6; D is possibly TRBD1 (6 bases). This CDR3 is 15 amino acids long. Trimming cost V 3 bases and J 9 bases, with 15 bases left between them. Germline V gives CDR1 MNHEY, CDR2 SVGEGT.

The V call is TRBV7-3, the J call TRBJ2-4; perhaps TRBD1 as D (6 bases). The CDR3 runs to 13 residues. V lost 5 bases, J lost 10 bases, and 15 bases lay in between. Per germline, CDR1 SGHTA and CDR2 FQGTGA. As DNA, the CDR3 is TGTGCCAGCAGCCCTCAGGACAGCACAATTCAGTACTTC. This translates into CASSPQDSTIQYF.

This clonotype was counted once. This chain connects TRBV2 to TRBJ2-1; D is unclear. V lost 7 bases and J lost 3, with 22 bases in between. The CDR3 is 17 residues long. In germline, CDR1 is SNHLY, CDR2 FYNNEI. The chain's CDR3 is CASIRTERVLDYNEQFF. CDR3 in DNA: TGTGCCAGCATCCGAACAGAGAGAGTGCTAGACTACAATGAGCAGTTCTTC.

This chain links TRBV5-1 with TRBJ2-6, with D perhaps TRBD2 (7 bases). Germline V gene sequence: CDR1 SGHRS, CDR2 YFSETQ. The CDR3 totals 18 residues. V lost 1 base and J lost 2, with 16 bases in between. CDR3 in DNA: TGCGCCAGCAGCTTGAGTGGTCCGGGGGGCGCTGGGGCCAACGTCCTGACTTTC. It translates to CASSLSGPGGAGANVLTF.

This clonotype was observed a handful of times. In DNA form, the CDR3 reads TGTGCCAGCAGTTCCACGACAGGGGAAATAGATGGCTACACCTTC. Protein: CASSSTTGEIDGYTF. This chain uses TRBV6-5 with TRBJ1-2; 8 bases align to TRBD1. CDR3 length equals 15 residues. The V and J ends lost 4 bases and 6 bases, in that order; junction bases with no gene match: 10. The V gene's germline CDR1 is MNHEY and CDR2 SVGAGI.

This clonotype has ten or more counts. V gene TRBV7-8 combines with J gene TRBJ2-2; 8 bases agree with TRBD1. Germline trimming cut 2 bases from V and 5 bases from J; bases unmatched to any gene: 7. Germline values: CDR1 SGHVS, CDR2 FQNEAQ. The CDR3 extends over 16 amino acids. CDR3 amino acids: CASSLIGRGQTGELFF. The CDR3 bases are TGTGCCAGCAGCTTAATCGGCAGGGGGCAAACCGGGGAGCTGTTTTTT.

This chain links TRBV20-1 with TRBJ2-2, with D hard to call. Germline CDR1 DFQATT, CDR2 SNEGSKA (reference sequence). V lost 3 bases, J lost 2 bases, and 7 bases lay in between. This CDR3 contains 13 residues. The CDR3 bases are TGCAGTGCTAGGTTAACTAACACCGGGGAGCTGTTTTTT. Translation gives CSARLTNTGELFF.

The rearrangement joins TRBV2 to TRBJ2-7; TRBD2 agrees at 9 bases. This CDR3 comprises 15 residues. Germline trimming cut 6 bases from V and 4 bases from J; bases unmatched to any gene: 10. Germline values: CDR1 SNHLY, CDR2 FYNNEI. CDR3: CASSRAAGGRYEQYF. The DNA for the CDR3 is TGTGCCAGCAGCCGAGCCGCGGGGGGGCGGTACGAGCAGTACTTC.

This clonotype was picked up a small number of times. The rearrangement uses TRBV10-3 and TRBJ1-1; no clear D gene. The V gene's germline CDR1 is ENHRY and CDR2 SYGVKD. This CDR3 contains 13 residues. V was cut by 5 bases and J by 6 bases, with 13 bases left in between. The DNA for the CDR3 is TGTGCCATCAGTCGGGAGGGCGGGTCTGAAGCTTTCTTT. Its translation: CAISREGGSEAFF.

J is TRBJ1-2 and V is TRBV7-2; weak D call: TRBD1 (6 bases). The V gene lost 5 bases and the J gene lost 11 bases, with 24 bases spanning the gap. The CDR3 is made up of 15 amino acids. Looked up from germline, CDR1 is SGHTA and CDR2 is FQGNSA. CDR3 in amino acids: CASSLTGRGLGGYTF. CDR3 nucleotide sequence: TGTGCCAGCAGCCTCACTGGTCGGGGGCTAGGAGGTTACACCTTC. Supplemented by reference TRBV7-2 and TRBJ1-2, the full variable domain reads GAGVSQSPSNKVTEKGKDVELRCDPISGHTALYWYRQSLGQGLEFLIYFQGNSAPDKSGLPSDRFSAERTGGSVSTLTIQRTQQEDSAVYLCASSLTGRGLGGYTFGSGTRLTVV.

This clonotype appeared a few times. V is TRBV29-1 and J is TRBJ2-1, with 7 nucleotides matching TRBD1. The CDR3 loop spans 13 amino acids. J gave up 7 bases and V 7 bases, and 10 bases lay outside the gene matches. Per the germline V gene, CDR1 is SQVTM and CDR2 is ANQGSEA. The DNA of the CDR3 is TGCAGCGGGTCAGGGACAGTAGAGAATGAGCAGTTCTTC. This encodes CSGSGTVENEQFF.